The next 22 T cell receptor beta chains were all read from a single sample in a study of T cell responses to AZD1222 COVID-19 vaccine listed by TCRdb under 2021. The time point tag for this specimen amounts to: baseline before first vaccination. Receptor libraries were prepared by the immunoSEQ multiplex PCR assay. Imported from immuneACCESS, the table was reduced by TCRdb to in-frame sequences with V and J called. These copies leave out some clones; in studies compared against another copy, an unresolved V gene accounts for under half, and the cause of the remainder is not known. The sample table lists under 200,000 clones, more than 75% of them with a count of one. The top ten clones comprise roughly 0.99% of the sample. This specimen was peripheral blood, taken on day 0 of AZD1222 vaccination. These receptors came from an adult in good health.

V usage is TRBV19 and J usage is TRBJ2-7; TRBD2 is a possible D gene (6 bases). With 3 bases removed from V and 0 bases from J, the gap between germline ends came to 12 bases. The CDR3 runs to 15 residues. Germline V lookup: CDR1 LNHDA, CDR2 SQIVND (reference sequence). CDR3 sequence reads: CASSIWRGSSYEQYF. The CDR3 bases are TGTGCCAGTAGTATCTGGCGGGGTTCCTCCTACGAGCAGTACTTC.

The chain is built from TRBV18 and TRBJ1-1; the D gene is possibly TRBD1 (5 bases). Deletions cut 6 bases from V and 1 base from J, with 12 bases between. CDR3 length: 14 residues. Looked up from germline, CDR1 is KGHSH and CDR2 is LQKENI. The chain's CDR3 is CASSKTETNTEAFF. CDR3 bases: TGTGCCAGCTCTAAGACAGAGACGAACACTGAAGCTTTCTTT.

The chain links TRBV7-8 to TRBJ2-5; D not resolved. CDR1 SGHVS and CDR2 FQNEAQ come from the germline V gene. V was shortened by 2 bases and J by 2 bases, with 6 bases between the two germline ends. The CDR3 is 13 amino acids. CDR3: CASSLRPQETQYF. In DNA form, the CDR3 reads TGTGCCAGCAGCTTAAGACCACAAGAGACCCAGTACTTC. The full variable domain, rest sourced from reference TRBV7-8 and TRBJ2-5, is GAGVSQSPRYKVAKRGQDVALRCDPISGHVSLFWYQQALGQGPEFLTYFQNEAQLDKSGLPSDRFFAERPEGSVSTLKIQRTQQEDSAVYLCASSLRPQETQYFGPGTRLLVL.

This sequence joins TRBV19 and TRBJ2-7; TRBD2 is a possible D gene (6 bases). There are 13 residues in the CDR3. Trimming removed 8 bases at V and 4 bases at J, with 15 bases between. Germline V gene data show CDR1 as LNHDA and CDR2 as SQIVND (reference sequence). As DNA, the CDR3 is TGTGCCAGTTTTGGAGGGGAAGGGTACGAGCAGTACTTC. The encoded protein is CASFGGEGYEQYF.

V is TRBV6-5 and J is TRBJ1-5; D might be TRBD1 (5 bases). CDR3 length equals 15 residues. The germline CDR1 and CDR2 sequences are MNHEY and SVGAGI. Trimming took off 6 bases at V and 5 bases at J, with 17 bases between the two ends. The DNA of the CDR3 is TGTGCCAGCAGCGAGCTTTTCCAGGGTCATCAGCCCCAGCATTTT. Protein product: CASSELFQGHQPQHF.

The J gene is TRBJ1-2, the V gene TRBV9; D is uncertain. This CDR3 is 15 amino acids long. V gave up 1 base and J gave up 1 base, with 11 bases separating them. The germline V gene has CDR1 SGDLS and CDR2 YYNGEE. The CDR3 DNA sequence: TGTGCCAGCAGCGTAAGGGCGGATGATAACTATGGCTACACCTTC. This sequence encodes CASSVRADDNYGYTF.

The gene calls are TRBV12-5 and TRBJ1-2; TRBD1 matches at 9 bases. V lost 4 bases, J lost 8 bases, and 8 bases stayed unmatched. Looked up from germline, CDR1 is LGHNT and CDR2 is FRNRAP. CDR3 length: 14 amino acids. CDR3 residues: CASGSTGTGLGYTF. The CDR3 DNA is TGTGCTAGTGGTTCCACCGGGACAGGGCTAGGCTACACCTTC.

V is TRBV19 and J is TRBJ1-2; D is undetermined. Trimming removed 7 bases from V and 2 bases from J, with 11 bases in between. Germline CDR1 and CDR2: LNHDA and SQIVND (reference sequence). CDR3 length: 13 amino acids. In nucleotides, the CDR3 is TGTGCCAGTAAGGCGGGCGGGAACTATGGCTACACCTTC. The encoded protein is CASKAGGNYGYTF.

CDR3 sequence: CASSSPLPGQGSVEQFF. In DNA, the CDR3 is TGTGCCAGCAGCTCCCCCCTACCGGGACAGGGTAGCGTCGAGCAGTTCTTC. The chain carries TRBV11-3 and TRBJ2-1, with TRBD1 matching over 9 bases. Germline V CDR1 and CDR2: SGHNT, YENEEA. The CDR3 contains 17 residues. The V segment lost 4 bases and the J segment 10 bases; nucleotides outside the gene matches: 17.

This chain connects TRBV27 to TRBJ2-7, with 10 bases identical to TRBD2. The CDR3 has 15 amino acids. The J segment lost 2 bases and the V segment lost 5 bases, leaving 6 bases of the junction unmatched. Germline assignment: CDR1 MNHEY and CDR2 SMNVEV (reference sequence). The CDR3: CASSTLAGAPYEQYF. CDR3 bases: TGTGCCAGCAGTACCCTAGCGGGAGCTCCCTACGAGCAGTACTTC.

The CDR3 region has the DNA TGTGCCAGCAGTTTATTGGGACCGCCTTATGGCTACACCTTC. Amino acid sequence: CASSLLGPPYGYTF. The chain uses TRBV28 and TRBJ1-2; tentatively, D is TRBD1 (5 bases). V shed 1 base and J shed 5 bases, with 11 bases lying between them. The germline gives CDR1 MDHEN, CDR2 SYDVKM. CDR3 length equals 14 residues.

The rearrangement links TRBV7-2 to TRBJ1-1; D is possibly TRBD1 (6 bases). The germline V gene has CDR1 SGHTA and CDR2 FQGNSA. This CDR3 contains 15 residues. V lost 6 bases and J lost 1, with 15 bases in between. The CDR3 is CASSIPTRGNTEAFF. CDR3 nucleotide sequence: TGTGCCAGCAGTATACCAACCAGGGGGAACACTGAAGCTTTCTTT. Drawing the rest from reference TRBV7-2 and TRBJ1-1, the complete variable domain is GAGVSQSPSNKVTEKGKDVELRCDPISGHTALYWYRQSLGQGLEFLIYFQGNSAPDKSGLPSDRFSAERTGGSVSTLTIQRTQQEDSAVYLCASSIPTRGNTEAFFGQGTRLTVV.

The V gene is TRBV18, the J gene TRBJ1-1; D is possibly TRBD1 (5 bases). V was cut by 0 bases and J by 1 base, with 15 bases left in between. Germline loops: CDR1 KGHSH, CDR2 LQKENI. This CDR3 is built from 17 residues. CDR3 amino acids: CASSPPVVLTENTEAFF. As DNA, the CDR3 is TGTGCCAGCTCACCACCAGTAGTCTTGACAGAGAACACTGAAGCTTTCTTT.

This chain connects TRBV24-1 to TRBJ2-2, with TRBD1 matching over 8 bases. Germline V gene data show CDR1 as KGHDR and CDR2 as SFDVKD. The length of the CDR3 is 16 residues. The J segment lost 4 bases and the V segment lost 4 bases, leaving 7 bases of the junction unmatched. The CDR3 nucleotides are TGTGCCACCAGTGACACCGGACAGGGAAGCACCGGGGAGCTGTTTTTT. Residues: CATSDTGQGSTGELFF.

The chain recombines TRBV7-2 with TRBJ2-3, with 12 nucleotides matching TRBD2. The CDR3 is 18 residues long. V gave up 1 base and J gave up 4 bases; unmatched junction bases: 9. Looked up from germline, CDR1 is SGHTA and CDR2 is FQGNSA. CDR3 nucleotide sequence: TGTGCCAGCAGCTTAGAGGCTCCACTAGCGGGGGGTTCAGATACGCAGTATTTT. Protein sequence: CASSLEAPLAGGSDTQYF.

The chain employs TRBV2 and TRBJ2-7; TRBD1 matches 9 bases. The CDR3 spans 15 residues. Trimming cost V 7 bases and J 4 bases; bases outside gene matches: 11. Germline lookup yields CDR1 SNHLY and CDR2 FYNNEI. This CDR3 reads CASNKEGTGTYEQYF. CDR3 DNA: TGTGCCAGCAATAAGGAAGGGACAGGGACTTACGAGCAGTACTTC. The variable domain in full, completed from reference TRBV2 and TRBJ2-7, reads EPEVTQTPSHQVTQMGQEVILRCVPISNHLYFYWYRQILGQKVEFLVSFYNNEISEKSEIFDDQFSVERPDGSNFTLKIRSTKLEDSAMYFCASNKEGTGTYEQYFGPGTRLTVT.

The rearrangement joins TRBV11-2 to TRBJ1-6; perhaps TRBD1 as D (6 bases). The CDR3 totals 14 residues. The V gene lost 5 bases and the J gene lost 4 bases, with 9 bases spanning the gap. CDR1 and CDR2 from the germline V gene are SGHAT and FQNNGV. CDR3: CASSRDTYNSPLHF. CDR3 coding DNA: TGTGCCAGCAGCCGGGACACTTATAATTCACCCCTCCACTTT.

The chain is built from TRBV19 and TRBJ2-3; 12 bases agree with TRBD2. Germline V lookup: CDR1 LNHDA, CDR2 SQIVND (reference sequence). This CDR3 has 16 amino acids. Losses at the gene ends were 9 bases for V and 5 bases for J; bases not matched to a gene: 12. The CDR3 loop reads CASQTLPGLAGDTQYF. Here the CDR3 DNA reads TGTGCCAGCCAGACCCTCCCGGGACTAGCGGGAGATACGCAGTATTTT.

V is TRBV10-3 and J is TRBJ1-2; weak D call: TRBD1 (5 bases). Per the germline V gene, CDR1 is ENHRY and CDR2 is SYGVKD. There are 15 residues in the CDR3. Trimming removed 2 bases from V and 6 bases from J, with 16 bases in between. Here the CDR3 DNA reads TGTGCCATCAGTGAGGGGGACCTCTTAGGCCATGGCTACACCTTC. This translates into CAISEGDLLGHGYTF.

In its sample, this clone was seen once. The chain combines TRBV28 with TRBJ2-4, with D tentatively TRBD1 or TRBD2 (5 bases each). This CDR3 is 13 amino acids long. From germline, CDR1 is MDHEN and CDR2 SYDVKM. The V end was cut by 5 bases, the J end by 15 bases, with 20 bases between. The CDR3 protein is CASSLGPTGGGYF. In DNA form, the CDR3 reads TGTGCCAGCAGTCTGGGACCAACAGGCGGCGGGTACTTC.

V gene TRBV18 combines with J gene TRBJ2-7; D not resolved. The CDR3 has 14 amino acids. V dropped 1 base and J dropped 2 bases, with 9 bases sitting between them. Germline loops: CDR1 KGHSH, CDR2 LQKENI. CDR3 region: CASSPQVRAYEQYF. CDR3 DNA sequence: TGTGCCAGCTCACCACAGGTTCGCGCCTACGAGCAGTACTTC.

The chain combines TRBV27 with TRBJ2-7; D possibly corresponds to TRBD1 (7 bases). This CDR3 is 15 amino acids long. Germline CDR1 reads MNHEY; CDR2 reads SMNVEV (reference sequence). V lost 5 bases to trimming and J lost 2 bases, with 16 bases between them. The CDR3 sequence is CASSLAGQLTYEQYF. Here the CDR3 DNA reads TGTGCCAGCAGTCTCGCGGGACAGCTCACCTACGAGCAGTACTTC.